This is a list of T cell receptor beta chains from one sample in a study of CD8 T cells in Susac syndrome. TCRdb re-called the immunoSEQ multiplex PCR reads through MiXCR, storing one row per CDR3 protein. The table lists under 85,000 distinct CDR3 sequences, approximately 93% of them singletons. Material: CD8+ T cells from PBMCs. These TCRs come from a human donor with multiple sclerosis. Both conserved end residues are part of each CDR3. Fields, in order: J gene, D gene, V gene, CDR3 DNA, CDR3 protein. D genes are given only for firm matches.

TRBJ2-1 | NA | TRBV27 | TGTGCCAGCGGAAATCCCGGGACGCAGTTCTTC | CASGNPGTQFF
TRBJ2-5 | NA | TRBV24-1 | TGTGCCACCAGTGATTTCTCTACCCAAGAGACCCAGTACTTC | CATSDFSTQETQYF
TRBJ1-1 | NA | TRBV6-5 | TGTGCCAGCAGTACCGACTCGAACACTGAAGCTTTCTTT | CASSTDSNTEAFF
TRBJ1-5 | NA | TRBV7-9 | TGTGCCAGCAGCTTATCAGACAGTAGCAATCAGCCCCAGCATTTT | CASSLSDSSNQPQHF
TRBJ1-5 | NA | TRBV15 | TGTGCCACCAGCAGAGGGGCCAGCTCCAATCAGCCCCAGCATTTT | CATSRGASSNQPQHF
TRBJ2-7 | NA | TRBV29-1 | TGCAGCGTTTCCGAGCCTTCCTACGAGCAGTACTTC | CSVSEPSYEQYF
TRBJ2-7 | TRBD1 | TRBV18 | TGTGCCAGCTCACCCCCGGGACAGGTTATTGTGCAGTACTTC | CASSPPGQVIVQYF
TRBJ2-7 | TRBD2 | TRBV20-1 | TGCAGTGCTCATACTAGCGGAGAACCCTACGAGCAGTACTTC | CSAHTSGEPYEQYF
TRBJ2-1 | NA | TRBV3-1 | TGTGCCAGCAGCCAAGATCGTAGGCGTTACAATGAGCAGTTCTTC | CASSQDRRRYNEQFF
TRBJ2-4 | NA | TRBV7-9 | TGTGCCAGCAGCCAACAACTTCTAGCCAAAAACATTCAGTACTTC | CASSQQLLAKNIQYF
TRBJ1-4 | NA | TRBV27 | TGTGCCAGCGGGGGAGACAGAACGAATGAAAAACTGTTTTTT | CASGGDRTNEKLFF
TRBJ2-2 | TRBD2 | TRBV7-2 | TGTGCCAGCAGTCGTCGATGGGAGGGGATTGTCACCGGGGAGCTGTTTTTT | CASSRRWEGIVTGELFF
TRBJ2-7 | NA | TRBV4-1 | TGCGCCAGCAGCCAAGATTGGTCCAGGGGACCCTTCGAGGGATACTTC | CASSQDWSRGPFEGYF
TRBJ1-5 | NA | TRBV12-3/TRBV12-4 | TGTGCCAGCAGTCCATACAATCAGCCCCAGCATTTT | CASSPYNQPQHF
TRBJ2-7 | NA | TRBV29-1 | TGCAGCGTTGTGGTCAGGGGTACTACCATCACCTACGAGCAGTACTTC | CSVVVRGTTITYEQYF